Each of the 8 T cell receptor beta chains below was sequenced from the same sample in a study of human T cells and chemical hapten exposure. Each CDR3 protein gets one entry after TCRdb re-called the RACE reads with MiXCR. The sample lists more than 250,000 distinct CDR3 sequences; 7% to 10% were seen once. Time point denoted: pre-sensitization, week 0. The sample's treatment: therapeutic diphenylcyclopropenone sensitization with weekly scalp DPC. The specimen was whole blood, collected in connection with sensitization to the hapten diphenylcyclopropenone (DPC). Receptors were obtained from a woman aged 40 to 50 with alopecia areata. Some clones in this sample may be carry-over from other donors' samples.

This clonotype was found a few times. V is TRBV6-2 or TRBV6-3 and J is TRBJ2-3; TRBD2 aligns across 9 bases. With 3 bases clipped from V and 5 bases from J, the junction kept 12 bases outside the gene matches. The CDR3 spans 17 residues. In germline, CDR1 is MNHEY, CDR2 SVGEGT. Here the CDR3 DNA reads TGTGCCAGCAGTTATGCCCTAGCGGGACTCGGGGGAGATACGCAGTATTTT. Protein: CASSYALAGLGGDTQYF.

The gene calls are TRBV3-1 and TRBJ2-1, with 11 bases aligning to TRBD2. The germline V gene encodes CDR1 LGHDT and CDR2 YNNKEL (reference sequence). Trimming removed 0 bases from V and 5 bases from J; junction bases left unmatched: 6. The CDR3 extends over 17 amino acids. The chain's CDR3 is CASSQDQATSGDNEQFF. The CDR3 coding sequence is TGTGCCAGCAGCCAAGATCAGGCGACTAGCGGGGACAATGAGCAGTTCTTC.

This clonotype was observed at least ten times. This chain links TRBV4-2 with TRBJ2-7, with 7 bases identical to TRBD1. Trimming took 4 bases from V and 5 from J; bases not matched to a gene: 8. The length of the CDR3 is 14 residues. Germline lookup yields CDR1 LGHNA and CDR2 YNFKEQ. This chain's CDR3 is CASSRTDRVHEQYF. The CDR3 DNA follows: TGTGCCAGCAGCCGGACTGACAGGGTCCACGAGCAGTACTTC.

This clonotype was detected many times. The genes are TRBV10-3 and TRBJ2-5; no definite D call. Germline V gives CDR1 ENHRY, CDR2 SYGVKD. The CDR3 is 13 residues long. Between the trimmed V and J ends, which lost 6 bases and 1 base, there was a span of 9 bases. CDR3 region: CAIRDQGQETQYF. In nucleotides, the CDR3 is TGTGCCATCAGGGACCAAGGCCAAGAGACCCAGTACTTC.

This clonotype was detected ten times or more. The rearrangement links TRBV12-3 or TRBV12-4 to TRBJ2-2; D is possibly TRBD2 (6 bases). The CDR3 contains 14 residues. Trimming pared 5 bases from V and 4 bases from J, leaving 11 bases between. The CDR3 nucleotides read TGTGCCAGCAGTGCCTCCGGGGGCACCGGGGAGCTGTTTTTT. This codes for CASSASGGTGELFF.

The rearrangement joins TRBV6-1 to TRBJ1-5, with D uncertain. The germline CDR1 and CDR2 sequences are MNHNS and SASEGT. V was shortened by 5 bases and J by 6 bases, with 8 bases between the two germline ends. The CDR3 loop spans 12 amino acids. The CDR3 DNA sequence: TGTGCCAGCAGTAGTGTTCGTCAGCCCCAGCATTTT. Amino acids: CASSSVRQPQHF.

Notes on this clonotype: The junction does not match germline at one end; this may be a read error. The V call is TRBV20-1, the J call TRBJ1-1, with D possibly matching TRBD1 (5 bases). This CDR3 has 12 residues. Germline CDR1 reads DFQATT; CDR2 reads SNEGSKA (reference sequence). CDR3 loop: CSARRGRDGGRF. For the CDR3, the DNA is TGCAGTGCTAGAAGAGGGCGGGACGGTGGACGATTT.

This rearrangement joins TRBV29-1 to TRBJ2-3; D may be TRBD1 or TRBD2 (5 bases each). Germline V CDR1 and CDR2: SQVTM, ANQGSEA. The V gene lost 4 bases and the J gene lost 4 bases, with 15 bases spanning the gap. This CDR3 is built from 14 residues. CDR3 residues: CSVAGTENPDTQYF. CDR3 bases: TGCAGCGTTGCCGGGACGGAAAATCCAGATACGCAGTATTTT.